A single TCR beta chain is shown here with its context. Each CDR3 protein gets one entry after TCRdb re-called the RT-PCR reads with MiXCR. Among about 700,000 distinct CDR3 sequences, approximately 15% were seen once, and the ten largest hold roughly 3.9%. V was pared by 3 bases and J by 1 base, with 8 bases of the junction left unmatched. In germline, CDR1 is MDHEN, CDR2 SYDVKM. The CDR3 covers 18 residues. The TCR originated in a female donor in good health, serving as a healthy control. The sequenced sample was memory CD4+ T cells from blood. The V call is TRBV28, the J call TRBJ2-6, with 8 bases that match TRBD2. The CDR3 DNA follows: TGTGCCAGCAGTTTTGCCGGGGGGGGCGGTTCTGGGGCCAACGTCCTGACTTTC. Translating gives CASSFAGGGGSGANVLTF.